A single sample is the source of the 22 T cell receptor beta chains below, sequenced in a study of T cells in women clearing cervical HPV infection. Profiled with immunoSEQ multiplex PCR; TCRdb holds only in-frame clones, not every one. This table lists tens of thousands of clones. Sequencing was done on a sample of blood buffy coat. These receptors were taken from a woman aged 18 to 69 with a cervical HPV16 infection that either progressed to CIN3+ or cleared (not recorded which).

Of note for this clone: The read ends 3 residues before the CDR3 terminus; that terminus is restored from the germline J gene. The chain combines TRBV19 with TRBJ2-4; 9 bases are shared with TRBD1. CDR1 is LNHDA and CDR2 is SQIVND in the germline V gene (reference sequence). The CDR3 covers 14 residues. The CDR3 here is CASSRLQGARGQYF. The CDR3 bases that were read are TGTGCCAGTAGTAGATTACAGGGGGCGCGCGGT.

On this clone: The CDR3 end falls 3 residues outside the read, so it is completed with the germline J gene. V is TRBV7-2 and J is TRBJ1-2; D is perhaps TRBD1 (5 bases). The CDR3 has 15 amino acids. Germline loops: CDR1 SGHTA, CDR2 FQGNSA. CDR3: CASSFPDSGIYDYTF. The DNA read from the CDR3 is TGTGCCAGCAGCTTCCCCGACAGTGGGATATACGAC.

As to this clone: The CDR3 end falls 3 residues outside the read, so it is completed with the germline J gene. This chain links TRBV10-1 with TRBJ2-3, with 12 bases that match TRBD2. Germline CDR1 is WNHNN and CDR2 is SYGVQD (reference sequence). V lost 3 bases and J lost 2; bases outside the gene matches: 6. This CDR3 comprises 17 residues. CDR3 bases read: TGCGCCAGCAGTGACTTCGGACTAGCGGGGAACACAGATACG. Translated, it gives CASSDFGLAGNTDT. The full CDR3 is CASSDFGLAGNTDTQYF.

As regards this clone: Coverage ceases 3 residues before the CDR3 finishes, and the germline J gene fills in the end. The chain is built from TRBV30 and TRBJ1-3; D might be TRBD1 (5 bases). This CDR3 has 12 residues. The germline CDR1 and CDR2 sequences are GTSNPN and SVGIG (reference sequence). V lost 8 bases and J lost 4, with 12 bases in between. CDR3 bases read: TGTGCCGGGACGGTAATGGGAAACACC. Translating gives CAGTVMGNT. The CDR3, in full, reads CAGTVMGNTIYF.

Details on this clone: The read terminates 3 residues before the CDR3 end, so the remaining end is supplied by the germline J gene. This chain connects TRBV2 to TRBJ1-6, with 8 bases identical to TRBD1. The CDR3 totals 14 residues. Per the germline V gene, CDR1 is SNHLY and CDR2 is FYNNEI. J lost 7 bases, V lost 8 bases, and 7 bases had no gene match. The part of the CDR3 DNA that was read is TGTGCCAGCTCCCCCTACAGGGGGAATTCACCC. Translated: CASSPYRGNSP. The full-length CDR3 reads as CASSPYRGNSPLHF. The full variable domain, completed using reference TRBV2 and TRBJ1-6, is EPEVTQTPSHQVTQMGQEVILRCVPISNHLYFYWYRQILGQKVEFLVSFYNNEISEKSEIFDDQFSVERPDGSNFTLKIRSTKLEDSAMYFCASSPYRGNSPLHFGNGTRLTVT.

A note on this clone: The CDR3 end lies 3 residues beyond the end of the read and is filled in from the germline J gene. This chain links TRBV18 with TRBJ1-2; TRBD1 is a possible D gene (5 bases). CDR3 size: 14 residues. Deletions cut 6 bases from V and 4 bases from J, with 15 bases between. The V gene's germline CDR1 is KGHSH and CDR2 LQKENI. The sequenced part of the CDR3 DNA is TGTGCCAGCTCCACCAGGGAGACCACCTATGGC. It encodes CASSTRETTYG. The full CDR3 is CASSTRETTYGYTF.

A word on this clone: The read falls 3 residues short of the CDR3 end, and the missing part is taken from the germline J gene. This rearrangement joins TRBV7-2 to TRBJ2-1; 11 bases map to TRBD2. The trim removed 1 base at V and 8 bases at J, leaving 4 bases unmatched. CDR1 is SGHTA, CDR2 FQGNSA, per germline. CDR3 length: 15 residues. Here the CDR3 reads CASSLVAGGLYEQFF. Incomplete CDR3 DNA: TGTGCCAGCAGCTTAGTAGCGGGAGGGTTATATGAG.

Remarks on this clone: The read gets to within 3 residues of the CDR3 end, and the germline J gene fills in the rest. V gene TRBV5-1 combines with J gene TRBJ2-2; perhaps TRBD1 as D (5 bases). Germline values: CDR1 SGHRS, CDR2 YFSETQ. V was pared by 2 bases and J by 1 base, with 9 bases between. The CDR3 is 15 amino acids. The part of the CDR3 DNA that was read is TGCGCCAGCAGCTTTCCCCAGGGGAACACCGGGGAG. Residues: CASSFPQGNTGE. The entire CDR3 is CASSFPQGNTGELFF.

Comments on this clone: The read ends 3 residues early relative to the CDR3; the germline J gene fills the gap. This chain joins TRBV20-1 and TRBJ2-7; TRBD2 matches at 10 bases. This CDR3 has 15 amino acids. Germline V gene data show CDR1 as DFQATT and CDR2 as SNEGSKA (reference sequence). V lost 0 bases, J lost 5 bases, and 7 bases stayed unmatched. CDR3 amino acids: CSARDPSGSVNEQYF. The sequenced part of the CDR3 DNA is TGCAGTGCTAGAGACCCTAGCGGGAGTGTCAACGAG.

On this clone itself: Read sequence stops 3 residues before the CDR3 end, and the germline J gene provides the missing end. The chain joins TRBV18 to TRBJ2-7; D is undetermined. The CDR3 length is 16 residues. Germline V gene sequence: CDR1 KGHSH, CDR2 LQKENI. The germline V and J ends were trimmed by 4 bases and 1 base, with 17 bases remaining between them. The CDR3: CASSLFRNSLSYEQYF. The DNA read from the CDR3 is TGTGCCAGCTCACTTTTCCGGAACAGCCTTTCCTACGAG.

In regard to this clone: The read stops 3 residues short of the end of the CDR3; the missing end is completed from the germline J gene. The chain couples TRBV2 to TRBJ2-2, with a possible D match to TRBD2 (6 bases). The CDR3 covers 14 residues. Germline CDR1 and CDR2: SNHLY and FYNNEI. The V end was cut by 8 bases, the J end by 0 bases, with 10 bases between. CDR3 protein: CASAAGTNTGELFF. Incomplete CDR3 DNA: TGTGCCAGCGCTGCGGGGACGAACACCGGGGAG.

Concerning this clone: The read halts 3 residues ahead of the CDR3 end, with the missing end drawn from the germline J gene. The chain employs TRBV10-3 and TRBJ2-5; 7 bases fit TRBD2. CDR1 and CDR2 from the germline V gene are ENHRY and SYGVKD. Germline trimming cut 3 bases from V and 4 bases from J; bases unmatched to any gene: 5. CDR3 length: 14 residues. The CDR3 loop reads CAISDAGDVETQYF. CDR3 bases read: TGTGCCATCAGTGACGCGGGAGACGTAGAGACC.

On this clone itself: The sequence runs out 3 residues before the end of the CDR3; the remainder is reconstructed from the germline J gene. This sequence joins TRBV7-3 and TRBJ2-5, with TRBD2 matching over 8 bases. Germline V gene lookup returns CDR1 SGHTA and CDR2 FQGTGA. The CDR3 is made up of 16 amino acids. The chain's CDR3 is CASSAQGGGTRDTQYF. Incomplete CDR3 DNA: TGTGCCAGCAGCGCCCAGGGCGGGGGGACTAGAGATACC.

Points on this clone: The missing CDR3 end, 3 residues past where the read stops, is filled in from the germline J gene. The J gene is TRBJ1-1, the V gene TRBV19; weak D call: TRBD1 (6 bases). Germline lookup yields CDR1 LNHDA and CDR2 SQIVND (reference sequence). Trimming took off 8 bases at V and 2 bases at J, with 12 bases between the two ends. The CDR3 extends over 13 amino acids. CDR3 in amino acids: CASLEQGNTEAFF. Incomplete CDR3 DNA: TGTGCCAGTCTTGAACAGGGTAACACTGAA.

Comments on this clone: The sequenced fragment ends 3 residues before the CDR3 boundary, so the rest is inferred from the germline J gene. This chain joins TRBV19 and TRBJ2-3; TRBD2 might be the D (7 bases). The germline CDR1 and CDR2 sequences are LNHDA and SQIVND (reference sequence). CDR3 length: 15 residues. Partial CDR3 DNA: TGTGCCAGTAGTAGGTTGGCGGGAGAGGGGGAGACG. Its translation is CASSRLAGEGET. The full CDR3 is CASSRLAGEGETQYF.

As regards this clone: The CDR3 end falls 3 residues outside the read, so it is completed with the germline J gene. The V and J genes are TRBV5-6 and TRBJ2-7; D is ambiguous. Per germline, CDR1 SGHDT and CDR2 YYEEEE. V was trimmed by 2 bases and J by 3 bases, leaving 9 bases between them. This CDR3 has 13 residues. This CDR3 reads CASSFELLYEQYF. The sequenced CDR3 bases are TGTGCCAGCAGCTTCGAACTGCTCTACGAG.

With regard to this clone: The read terminates 3 residues ahead of where the CDR3 ends, so the germline J gene completes it. V and J are TRBV11-3 and TRBJ2-7; perhaps TRBD1 as D (6 bases). The V end was cut by 6 bases, the J end by 4 bases, with 16 bases between. There are 14 residues in the CDR3. Germline V CDR1 and CDR2: SGHNT, YENEEA. The CDR3 loop is CASRLDSIRYEQYF. CDR3 DNA, as far as it was read: TGTGCCAGCAGACTGGACAGTATTAGGTACGAG.

For this clone: The read halts 3 residues ahead of the CDR3 end, with the missing end drawn from the germline J gene. V usage is TRBV6-1 and J usage is TRBJ2-4, with a tentative D call TRBD2 (7 bases). This CDR3 spans 15 amino acids. Germline-derived CDR1 and CDR2 are MNHNS and SASEGT. This CDR3 is CASSGGGAGEETQYF. The DNA read from the CDR3 is TGTGCCAGCAGTGGAGGGGGGGCGGGGGAAGAGACT.

A remark on this clone: The read terminates 3 residues before the CDR3 end, so the remaining end is supplied by the germline J gene. The V and J genes are TRBV20-1 and TRBJ2-7, with TRBD2 matching over 7 bases. The V and J ends lost 3 bases and 0 bases, in that order; junction bases with no gene match: 8. The germline V gene has CDR1 DFQATT and CDR2 SNEGSKA (reference sequence). CDR3 length: 15 residues. Incomplete CDR3 DNA: TGCAGTGCTAGTCCGGGACTATTTGCCTCCTACGAG. This sequence encodes CSASPGLFASYE. The entire CDR3 reads CSASPGLFASYEQYF.

Comments on this clone: The missing CDR3 end, 3 residues past where the read stops, is filled in from the germline J gene. The chain employs TRBV7-3 and TRBJ2-1; tentative D call: TRBD2 (7 bases). V was clipped by 5 bases and J by 9 bases, with 17 bases between them. Germline V CDR1 and CDR2: SGHTA, FQGTGA. The CDR3 contains 14 residues. CDR3 bases read: TGTGCCAGCAGCCCATTCCGGGGGGCCGGTGAG. It yields the protein CASSPFRGAGE. The entire CDR3 is CASSPFRGAGEQFF. Full variable domain (rest looked up from reference TRBV7-3 and TRBJ2-1): GAGVSQTPSNKVTEKGKYVELRCDPISGHTALYWYRQSLGQGPEFLIYFQGTGAADDSGLPNDRFFAVRPEGSVSTLKIQRTERGDSAVYLCASSPFRGAGEQFFGPGTRLTVL.

The CDR3 DNA, read in part, is TGTGCCCGGAAGGGGGAGGACTATGGC. Its translation is CARKGEDYG. The whole CDR3 sequence reads CARKGEDYGYTF. J is TRBJ1-2 and V is TRBV30, with a possible D match to TRBD1 (6 bases). The read falls 3 residues short of the CDR3 end, and the missing part is taken from the germline J gene. There are 12 residues in the CDR3. Trimming left V 8 bases short and J 3 bases short, with 13 bases between. Germline lookup yields CDR1 GTSNPN and CDR2 SVGIG (reference sequence). The full variable domain, in which reference TRBV30 and TRBJ1-2 provide the parts outside the CDR3, is SQTIHQWPATLVQPVGSPLSLECTVEGTSNPNLYWYRQAAGRGLQLLFYSVGIGQISSEVPQNLSASRPQDRQFILSSKKLLLSDSGFYLCARKGEDYGYTFGSGTRLTVV.

Concerning this clone itself: The CDR3 end falls 3 residues outside the read, so it is completed with the germline J gene. This chain joins TRBV29-1 and TRBJ2-3; the D is unclear. Per the germline V gene, CDR1 is SQVTM and CDR2 is ANQGSEA. The CDR3 is 13 residues long. The CDR3 protein is CSVGSGFDQPQYF. The CDR3 bases that were read are TGCAGCGTTGGCTCCGGGTTCGATCAGCCG.